This T cell receptor (beta chain) emerged from a study of CD8 T cells in ankylosing spondylitis. This clonotype was detected ten times or more. With 3 bases removed from V and 8 bases from J, the gap between germline ends came to 15 bases. The CDR3 length is 14 residues. The germline V gene encodes CDR1 SGHNT and CDR2 YYREEE (reference sequence). TCRdb fed the 5' RACE reads into MiXCR, producing one record per CDR3 protein. Among 250,000 or so distinct CDR3 sequences listed, around 25% were seen once. The source of this sequence is a male donor with ankylosing spondylitis or in good health (not recorded which). Material for sequencing was blood, either unsorted or a sorted T cell fraction (not recorded which). V gene TRBV5-4 combines with J gene TRBJ1-3; D gene unclear. For the CDR3, the DNA is TGTGCCAGCAGCTCCCAGAGGTCGGGAGACACCATATATTTT. Protein sequence: CASSSQRSGDTIYF.